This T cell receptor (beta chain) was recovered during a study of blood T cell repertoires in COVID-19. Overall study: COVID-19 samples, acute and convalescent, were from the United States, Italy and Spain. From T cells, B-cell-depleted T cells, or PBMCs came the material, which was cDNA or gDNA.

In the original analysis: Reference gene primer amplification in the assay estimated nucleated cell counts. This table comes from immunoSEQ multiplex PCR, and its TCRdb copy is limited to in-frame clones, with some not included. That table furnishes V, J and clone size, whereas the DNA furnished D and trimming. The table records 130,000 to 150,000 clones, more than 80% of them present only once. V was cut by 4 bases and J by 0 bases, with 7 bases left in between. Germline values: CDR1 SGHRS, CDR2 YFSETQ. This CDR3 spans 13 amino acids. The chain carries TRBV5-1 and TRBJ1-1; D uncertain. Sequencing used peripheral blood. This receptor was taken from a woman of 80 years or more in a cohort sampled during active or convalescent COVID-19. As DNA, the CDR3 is TGCGCCAGCAGCGTACAGATGAACACTGAAGCTTTCTTT. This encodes CASSVQMNTEAFF.